This paragraph covers one T cell receptor beta chain sequence. The data derive from a study of T cells in narcolepsy. Measured with immunoSEQ multiplex PCR; TCRdb has only the in-frame clones, and not every one. The profile covers around 25,000 clones, with about 80% appearing a single time and roughly 0.76% taken by the ten largest. The CDR3 is made up of 13 amino acids. Per the germline V gene, CDR1 is SSHAT and CDR2 is FNYEAQ (reference sequence). Trimming removed 5 bases at V and 1 base at J, with 8 bases between. This receptor was taken from a human donor with narcolepsy. The chain uses TRBV7-7 and TRBJ1-1; D gene ambiguous. Source material: CD45RA- memory CD4+ T cells from PBMCs. CDR3 protein: CASSKNENTEAFF. The CDR3 DNA reads TGTGCCAGCAGCAAGAATGAGAACACTGAAGCTTTCTTT.